This T cell receptor (beta chain) appears in the sequencing data of a study of T cell repertoires in cytomegalovirus infection. Study-wide context: Public TCR beta signatures indicated both CMV infection and matching HLA type.

TCRdb itself ran the reads through MiXCR, one entry per CDR3 protein. The sample gives some 43,000 distinct CDR3 sequences, 20% to 25% of which show up once; over 85% is in the top ten. This clonotype was counted ten times or more. The target antigen is unknown. Broader study findings: Individuals carrying CMV plus the relevant HLA were identified by cumulative frequency of public TCR beta families.

The CDR3 runs to 13 residues. Germline CDR1 is SEHNR and CDR2 is FQNEAQ (reference sequence). Deletions cut 10 bases from V and 4 bases from J, with 16 bases between. Here the sequenced sample was CD8+ T cells from cultured PBMCs, taken from culture after CMV antigen stimulation. The V call is TRBV7-9, the J call TRBJ1-2, with D maybe TRBD1 (5 bases). The TCR sequence derives from a human donor in good health (CMV status not recorded). Some clones in this sample may be carry-over from other donors' samples. The CDR3 protein is CATQIGHGYGYTF. The CDR3 DNA follows: TGTGCCACCCAAATAGGACATGGCTATGGCTACACCTTC.